Shown below are 23 T cell receptor beta chains from a single sample sequenced in a study of early T cells in non-severe SARS-CoV-2 infection. TCRdb ran MiXCR on the 5' RACE reads and lists one entry per CDR3 protein. The sample records approximately 37,000 distinct CDR3 sequences, about 5.3% being singletons. Source: whole blood, taken at baseline. The origin of the receptors is an adult who was a healthcare worker with PCR-confirmed SARS-CoV-2 infection or an uninfected control (not recorded which).

This clonotype was detected many times. The V and J genes are TRBV13 and TRBJ2-1; TRBD2 matches 12 bases. Germline lookup yields CDR1 PRHDT and CDR2 FYEKMQ (reference sequence). The CDR3 sequence is 16 residues long. The ends lost 4 bases at V and 8 bases at J; junction bases unmatched: 9. Written as DNA, the CDR3 is TGTGCCAGCAGCTCCAGACTAGCGGGAGTGGGGGATGAGCAGTTCTTC. It translates to CASSSRLAGVGDEQFF.

Worth noting for this clonotype: A read error may be the cause here, since a much bigger clone is one base away. V gene TRBV6-5 combines with J gene TRBJ1-1; TRBD1 might be the D (6 bases). From germline, CDR1 is MNHEY and CDR2 SVGAGI. This CDR3 has 14 amino acids. V shed 6 bases and J shed 10 bases, with 21 bases lying between them. Here the CDR3 DNA reads TGTGCCAGCAGCCTCCTGGGGGCGGACAGTGTAGCTTTCTTT. This encodes CASSLLGADSVAFF.

Turning to this clonotype: A much more abundant neighbour one base away suggests this may be a read error. The rearrangement joins TRBV7-2 to TRBJ1-2; possible D gene TRBD1, 6 bases. The CDR3 contains 13 residues. The germline V gene has CDR1 SGHTA and CDR2 FQGNSA. The CDR3 loop reads CVSSGQTNYGYTF. Here the CDR3 DNA reads TGTGTCAGCAGCGGACAGACTAACTATGGCTACACCTTC.

Many counts were recorded for this clonotype. The chain joins TRBV10-3 to TRBJ1-2, with D hard to call. CDR1 is ENHRY and CDR2 is SYGVKD in the germline V gene. CDR3 size: 16 residues. Trimming cost V 3 bases and J 2 bases, with 16 bases left between them. The CDR3 region is CAISETGGYGNYGYTF. The DNA for the CDR3 is TGTGCCATCAGTGAAACCGGAGGGTACGGAAACTATGGCTACACCTTC.

The J gene is TRBJ2-2, the V gene TRBV20-1; D gene uncertain. CDR1 DFQATT and CDR2 SNEGSKA come from the germline V gene (reference sequence). The CDR3 runs to 14 residues. V lost 3 bases and J 4 bases, leaving 12 bases between the germline ends. CDR3 sequence (DNA): TGCAGTGCTAGTGGCGACTCGCGCACCGGGGAGCTGTTTTTT. Protein: CSASGDSRTGELFF.

V gene TRBV5-1 combines with J gene TRBJ2-1, with 13 bases matching TRBD2. CDR1 is SGHRS and CDR2 is YFSETQ in the germline V gene. Trimming took 4 bases from V and 4 from J; bases not matched to a gene: 8. The length of the CDR3 is 17 residues. The CDR3 loop is CASSGGTSGAAYNEQFF. Here the CDR3 DNA reads TGCGCCAGCAGCGGAGGGACTAGCGGGGCCGCGTACAATGAGCAGTTCTTC.

This clonotype was counted ten times or more. The V gene is TRBV27, the J gene TRBJ1-5; 7 bases fit TRBD1. This CDR3 spans 13 amino acids. V lost 9 bases to trimming and J lost 4 bases; unmatched junction nucleotides: 6. The germline V gene has CDR1 MNHEY and CDR2 SMNVEV (reference sequence). CDR3 residues: CASSLTGNQPQHF. CDR3 bases: TGTGCCAGTAGCCTGACAGGGAATCAGCCCCAGCATTTT.

This clonotype was detected many times. The rearrangement links TRBV11-2 to TRBJ2-5, with D possibly being TRBD1 (7 bases). Trimming removed 0 bases from V and 3 bases from J, with 11 bases in between. There are 15 residues in the CDR3. Germline assignment: CDR1 SGHAT and CDR2 FQNNGV. CDR3 sequence (DNA): TGTGCCAGCAGCTTAGAAGGGGGGACAGAAGAGACCCAGTACTTC. It encodes CASSLEGGTEETQYF.

In regard to this clonotype: A clone one base away is much larger, so this may be a read error. This sequence joins TRBV6-1 and TRBJ1-6; 9 bases line up with TRBD1. J lost 6 bases, V lost 10 bases, and 4 bases had no gene match. There are 13 residues in the CDR3. Germline lookup yields CDR1 MNHNS and CDR2 SASEGT. In nucleotides, the CDR3 is TGTGCCATCACGGGACAGGGTAATTCACCCCTCCACTTT. Encoded protein: CAITGQGNSPLHF.

This clonotype was counted many times. This chain connects TRBV7-8 to TRBJ2-1, with D possibly being TRBD2 (6 bases). The CDR3 length is 14 residues. V was clipped by 8 bases and J by 9 bases, with 20 bases between them. Germline loops: CDR1 SGHVS, CDR2 FQNEAQ. This CDR3 is CASGLTPDWSEQFF. The CDR3, as DNA: TGTGCCAGCGGACTAACCCCTGATTGGAGTGAGCAGTTCTTC. The full variable domain, its missing parts supplied by reference TRBV7-8 and TRBJ2-1, is GAGVSQSPRYKVAKRGQDVALRCDPISGHVSLFWYQQALGQGPEFLTYFQNEAQLDKSGLPSDRFFAERPEGSVSTLKIQRTQQEDSAVYLCASGLTPDWSEQFFGPGTRLTVL.

There are many counts of this clonotype. The genes are TRBV30 and TRBJ1-3; D perhaps matches TRBD1 (5 bases). CDR1 and CDR2 from the germline V gene are GTSNPN and SVGIG (reference sequence). The ends were cut back, 0 bases at V and 2 bases at J, with 5 bases in the middle. This CDR3 comprises 13 residues. The CDR3 region has the DNA TGTGCCTGGAGTGTCAGGGCTGGAAACACCATATATTTT. It encodes CAWSVRAGNTIYF.

This sequence joins TRBV7-8 and TRBJ1-6, with D maybe TRBD1 (5 bases). The CDR3 loop spans 14 amino acids. Germline CDR1 is SGHVS and CDR2 is FQNEAQ. The V and J ends lost 5 bases and 10 bases respectively, with 15 bases between them. The CDR3 bases are TGTGCCAGCAGCCCCACAGGATTCGAATCACCCCTCCACTTT. Translating it yields CASSPTGFESPLHF.

This clonotype was observed at least ten times. The chain joins TRBV9 to TRBJ2-5; D gene uncertain. Germline CDR1 is SGDLS and CDR2 is YYNGEE. The CDR3 contains 12 residues. V dropped 0 bases and J dropped 5 bases, with 5 bases sitting between them. This CDR3 is CASSVAGETQYF. For the CDR3, the DNA is TGTGCCAGCAGCGTAGCCGGCGAGACCCAGTACTTC.

In this sample, this clonotype turned up many times. The chain employs TRBV30 and TRBJ1-2; the D is unclear. V shed 3 bases and J shed 3 bases, with 11 bases lying between them. Germline CDR1 and CDR2: GTSNPN and SVGIG (reference sequence). The CDR3 is 13 amino acids. CDR3 DNA: TGTGCCTGGAGGAGGATTGCCGACTATGGCTACACCTTC. Protein product: CAWRRIADYGYTF.

This clonotype has a count of ten or more. The J gene is TRBJ2-1, the V gene TRBV5-4; the match to TRBD2 covers 12 bases. Trimming cost V 4 bases and J 1 base; bases outside gene matches: 3. The CDR3 totals 16 residues. Per germline, CDR1 SGHNT and CDR2 YYREEE (reference sequence). The CDR3 spells CASSLGLAGSYNEQFF. Written as DNA, the CDR3 is TGTGCCAGCAGCCTAGGACTAGCGGGGTCCTACAATGAGCAGTTCTTC.

This clonotype showed up many times. One end of the junction fails to match germline, which may point to a read error. The CDR3 is CVSSLAGQGWADGANVLTF. CDR3 bases: TGTGTCAGCAGCTTAGCGGGACAGGGATGGGCTGATGGGGCCAACGTCCTGACTTTC. This sequence joins TRBV7-2 and TRBJ2-6; tentatively, D is TRBD1 (9 bases). From germline, CDR1 is SGHTA and CDR2 FQGNSA. The CDR3 runs 19 residues.

This clonotype was detected a few times. In DNA form, the CDR3 reads TGCAGTGCTAGAATGAACACAGATACGCAGTATTTT. Translation gives CSARMNTDTQYF. This rearrangement joins TRBV20-1 to TRBJ2-3; D is unclear. Trimming removed 2 bases at V and 2 bases at J, with 5 bases between. Germline V gene sequence: CDR1 DFQATT, CDR2 SNEGSKA (reference sequence). The CDR3 length is 12 residues.

CDR3 in DNA: TGTGCCAGCAGCTTAGTTCCCAGGACAGGGAACAATGAGCAGTTCTTC. Its protein product is CASSLVPRTGNNEQFF. The J gene is TRBJ2-1, the V gene TRBV11-2, with 8 positions matching TRBD1. Germline trimming cut 1 base from V and 5 bases from J; bases unmatched to any gene: 7. This CDR3 is built from 16 residues. Per germline, CDR1 SGHAT and CDR2 FQNNGV.

The chain is built from TRBV7-9 and TRBJ2-3; D unclear. The length of the CDR3 is 16 residues. The germline V and J ends were trimmed by 5 bases and 5 bases, with 20 bases remaining between them. The germline V gene has CDR1 SEHNR and CDR2 FQNEAQ (reference sequence). DNA for the CDR3: TGTGCCAGCAGCGAAGCTTATGCGGTCGCGGTAGATACGCAGTATTTT. Protein: CASSEAYAVAVDTQYF. Using reference TRBV7-9 and TRBJ2-3 for the parts outside the CDR3, the full variable domain is DTGVSQNPRHKITKRGQNVTFRCDPISEHNRLYWYRQTLGQGPEFLTYFQNEAQLEKSRLLSDRFSAERPKGSFSTLEIQRTEQGDSAMYLCASSEAYAVAVDTQYFGPGTRLTVL.

There are many counts of this clonotype. CDR3: CSASDNYGYTF. DNA for the CDR3: TGCAGTGCTAGTGACAACTATGGCTACACCTTC. The chain couples TRBV20-1 to TRBJ1-2; D unresolved. Germline V lookup: CDR1 DFQATT, CDR2 SNEGSKA (reference sequence). The CDR3 is 11 residues long. The V and J ends lost 3 bases and 2 bases respectively, with 4 bases between them.

This clonotype occurred many times. This chain joins TRBV7-6 and TRBJ1-1; the match to TRBD1 covers 8 bases. With V trimmed by 5 bases and J by 2 bases, 7 bases remained unmatched. The CDR3 has 15 amino acids. Germline CDR1 reads SGHVS; CDR2 reads FNYEAQ. The CDR3 region is CASSLTTGANTEAFF. Written as DNA, the CDR3 is TGTGCCAGCAGCCTGACGACAGGGGCTAACACTGAAGCTTTCTTT.

The sample holds a few counts of this clonotype. The chain carries TRBV28 and TRBJ2-3; a possible D gene is TRBD1 (7 bases). The germline V gene has CDR1 MDHEN and CDR2 SYDVKM. The CDR3 runs to 13 residues. V dropped 7 bases and J dropped 4 bases, with 12 bases sitting between them. Written as DNA, the CDR3 is TGTGCCAGCACCCCCAGGGGGGCAGATACGCAGTATTTT. This translates into CASTPRGADTQYF.

This clonotype came up many times. The chain has TRBV6-6 and TRBJ2-5; 11 bases match TRBD2. This CDR3 has 17 amino acids. J gave up 1 base and V 0 bases, and 4 bases lay outside the gene matches. Germline CDR1 MNHNY, CDR2 SVGAGI (reference sequence). CDR3: CASSYSGTSGLQETQYF. CDR3 nucleotide sequence: TGTGCCAGCAGTTACTCAGGGACTAGCGGACTCCAAGAGACCCAGTACTTC.